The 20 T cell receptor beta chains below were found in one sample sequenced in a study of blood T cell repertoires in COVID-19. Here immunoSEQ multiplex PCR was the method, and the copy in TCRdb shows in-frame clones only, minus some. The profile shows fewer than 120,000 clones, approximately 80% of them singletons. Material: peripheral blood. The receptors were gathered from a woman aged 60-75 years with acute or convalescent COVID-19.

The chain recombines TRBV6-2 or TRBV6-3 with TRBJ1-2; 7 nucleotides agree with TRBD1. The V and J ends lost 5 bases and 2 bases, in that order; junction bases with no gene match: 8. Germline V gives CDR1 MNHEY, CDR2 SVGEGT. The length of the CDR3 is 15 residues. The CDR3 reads CASSRSGTANYGYTF. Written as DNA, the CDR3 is TGTGCCAGCAGTCGGTCCGGGACAGCGAACTATGGCTACACCTTC.

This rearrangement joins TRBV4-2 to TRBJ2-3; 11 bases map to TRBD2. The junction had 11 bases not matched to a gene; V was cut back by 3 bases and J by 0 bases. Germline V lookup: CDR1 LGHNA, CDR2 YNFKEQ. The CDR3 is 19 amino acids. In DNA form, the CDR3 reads TGTGCCAGCAGCCAGACCGGACTAGCGGGTGGTGCTAGCACAGATACGCAGTATTTT. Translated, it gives CASSQTGLAGGASTDTQYF.

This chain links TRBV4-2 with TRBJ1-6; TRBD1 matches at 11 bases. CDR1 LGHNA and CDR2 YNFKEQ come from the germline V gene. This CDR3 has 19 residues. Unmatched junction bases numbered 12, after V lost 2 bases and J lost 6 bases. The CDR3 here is CASSQRPGTGGSGNSPLHF. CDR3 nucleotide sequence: TGTGCCAGCAGCCAACGTCCCGGGACAGGGGGTTCAGGTAATTCACCCCTCCACTTT.

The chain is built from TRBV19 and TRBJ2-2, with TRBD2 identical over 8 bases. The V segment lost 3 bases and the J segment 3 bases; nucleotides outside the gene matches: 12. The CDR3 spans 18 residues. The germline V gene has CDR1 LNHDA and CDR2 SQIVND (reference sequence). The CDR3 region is CASSIPPASGGYTGELFF. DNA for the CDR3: TGTGCCAGTAGTATTCCCCCCGCCAGCGGGGGTTACACCGGGGAGCTGTTTTTT.

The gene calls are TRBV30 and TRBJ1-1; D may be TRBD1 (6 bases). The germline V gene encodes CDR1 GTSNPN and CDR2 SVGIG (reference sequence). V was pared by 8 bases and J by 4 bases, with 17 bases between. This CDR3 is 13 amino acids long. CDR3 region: CAGDGQTGTEAFF. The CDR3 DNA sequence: TGTGCCGGCGATGGACAGACGGGCACTGAAGCTTTCTTT.

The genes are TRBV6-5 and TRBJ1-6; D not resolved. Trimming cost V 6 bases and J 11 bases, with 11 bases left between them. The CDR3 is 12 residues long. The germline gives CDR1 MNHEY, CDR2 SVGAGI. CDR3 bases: TGTGCCAGCAGCCACGGGAAGACACCCCTCCACTTT. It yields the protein CASSHGKTPLHF.

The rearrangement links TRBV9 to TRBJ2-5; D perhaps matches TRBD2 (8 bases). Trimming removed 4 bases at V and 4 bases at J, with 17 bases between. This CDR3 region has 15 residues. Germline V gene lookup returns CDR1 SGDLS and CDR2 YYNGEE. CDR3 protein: CASSTSGGDRETQYF. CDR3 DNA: TGTGCCAGCAGCACTTCGGGGGGGGACAGAGAGACCCAGTACTTC. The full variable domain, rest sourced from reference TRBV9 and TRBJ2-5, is DSGVTQTPKHLITATGQRVTLRCSPRSGDLSVYWYQQSLDQGLQFLIQYYNGEERAKGNILERFSAQQFPDLHSELNLSSLELGDSALYFCASSTSGGDRETQYFGPGTRLLVL.

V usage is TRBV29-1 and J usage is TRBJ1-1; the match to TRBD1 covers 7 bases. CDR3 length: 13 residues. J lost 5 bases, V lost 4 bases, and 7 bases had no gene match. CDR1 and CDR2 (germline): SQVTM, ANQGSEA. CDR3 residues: CSVAEGALTEAFF. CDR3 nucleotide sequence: TGCAGCGTTGCGGAGGGGGCCTTGACTGAAGCTTTCTTT.

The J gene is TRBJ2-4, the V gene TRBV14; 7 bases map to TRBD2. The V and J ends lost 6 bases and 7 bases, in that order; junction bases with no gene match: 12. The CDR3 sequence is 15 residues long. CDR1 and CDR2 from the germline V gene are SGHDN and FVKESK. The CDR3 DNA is TGTGCCAGCAGTACCTTAGGGGCTAGCGGCAACATTCAGTACTTC. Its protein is CASSTLGASGNIQYF. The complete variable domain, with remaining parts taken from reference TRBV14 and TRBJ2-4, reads EAGVTQFPSHSVIEKGQTVTLRCDPISGHDNLYWYRRVMGKEIKFLLHFVKESKQDESGMPNNRFLAERTGGTYSTLKVQPAELEDSGVYFCASSTLGASGNIQYFGAGTRLSVL.

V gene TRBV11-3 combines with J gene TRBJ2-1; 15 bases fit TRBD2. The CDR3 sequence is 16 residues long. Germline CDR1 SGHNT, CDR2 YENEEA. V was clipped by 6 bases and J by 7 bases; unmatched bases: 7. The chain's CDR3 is CASSPRTSGGVNEQFF. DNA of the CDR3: TGTGCCAGCAGTCCCCGGACTAGCGGGGGGGTGAATGAGCAGTTCTTC.

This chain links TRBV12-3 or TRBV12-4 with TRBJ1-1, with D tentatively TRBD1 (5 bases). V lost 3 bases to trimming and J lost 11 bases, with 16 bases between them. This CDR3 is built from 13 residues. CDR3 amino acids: CASSFQGRSTAFF. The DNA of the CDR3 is TGTGCCAGCAGTTTTCAGGGTCGCTCTACGGCTTTCTTT.

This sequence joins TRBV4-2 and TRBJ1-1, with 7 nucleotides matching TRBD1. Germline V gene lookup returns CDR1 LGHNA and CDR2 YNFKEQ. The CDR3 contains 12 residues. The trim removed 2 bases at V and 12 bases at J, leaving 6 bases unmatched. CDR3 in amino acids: CASSQSTGMSFF. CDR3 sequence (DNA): TGTGCCAGCAGCCAATCGACAGGGATGTCTTTCTTT.

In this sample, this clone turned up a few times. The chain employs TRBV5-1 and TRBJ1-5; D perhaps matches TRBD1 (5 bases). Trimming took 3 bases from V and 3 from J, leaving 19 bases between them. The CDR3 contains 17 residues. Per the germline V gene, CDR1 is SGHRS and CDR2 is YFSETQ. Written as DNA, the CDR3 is TGCGCCAGCAGCTCCGAAGGGGTGGGGTTAGTCAATCAGCCCCAGCATTTT. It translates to CASSSEGVGLVNQPQHF.

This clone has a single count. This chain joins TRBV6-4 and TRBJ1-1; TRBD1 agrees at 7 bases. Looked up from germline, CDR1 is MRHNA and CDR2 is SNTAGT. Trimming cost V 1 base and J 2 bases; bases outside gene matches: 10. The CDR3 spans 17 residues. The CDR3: CASSDYWDRAGNTEAFF. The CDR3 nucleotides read TGTGCCAGCAGTGACTATTGGGACAGAGCGGGCAACACTGAAGCTTTCTTT.

For the CDR3, the DNA is TGTGCCAGAAGCTTTAGCGGGGATGAGCAGTTCTTC. This encodes CARSFSGDEQFF. This chain links TRBV5-3 with TRBJ2-1; 8 positions agree with TRBD2. TRBV5-3 is an open reading frame, and its role is uncertain. CDR3 length: 12 amino acids. Trimming cost V 2 bases and J 8 bases; bases outside gene matches: 0.

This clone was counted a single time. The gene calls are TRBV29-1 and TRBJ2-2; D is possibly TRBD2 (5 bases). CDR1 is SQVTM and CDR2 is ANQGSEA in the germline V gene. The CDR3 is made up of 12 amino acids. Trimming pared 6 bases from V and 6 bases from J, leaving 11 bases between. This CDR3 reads CSVRVEAGELFF. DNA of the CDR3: TGCAGCGTGAGGGTAGAGGCCGGGGAGCTGTTTTTT.

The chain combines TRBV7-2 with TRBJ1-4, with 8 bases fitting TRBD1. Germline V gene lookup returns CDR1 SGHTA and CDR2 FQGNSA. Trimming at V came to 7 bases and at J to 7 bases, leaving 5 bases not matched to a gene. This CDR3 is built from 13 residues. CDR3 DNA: TGTGCCAGCAACCAGGGGGCAGGTGAAAAACTGTTTTTT. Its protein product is CASNQGAGEKLFF.

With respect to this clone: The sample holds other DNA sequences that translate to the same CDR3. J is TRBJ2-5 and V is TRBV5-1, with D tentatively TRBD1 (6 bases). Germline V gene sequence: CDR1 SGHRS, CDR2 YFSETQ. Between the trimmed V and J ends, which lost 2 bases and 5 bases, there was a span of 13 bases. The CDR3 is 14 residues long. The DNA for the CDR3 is TGCGCCAGCAGCTTTGGACTGAGGGGGGAGACCCAGTACTTC. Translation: CASSFGLRGETQYF.

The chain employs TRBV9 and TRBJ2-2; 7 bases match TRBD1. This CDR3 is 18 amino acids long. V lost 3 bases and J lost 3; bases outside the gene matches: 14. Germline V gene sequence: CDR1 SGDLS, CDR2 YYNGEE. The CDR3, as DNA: TGTGCCAGCAGCGCCCCCTACGGAGCAGGGGGTGACACCGGGGAGCTGTTTTTT. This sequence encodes CASSAPYGAGGDTGELFF.

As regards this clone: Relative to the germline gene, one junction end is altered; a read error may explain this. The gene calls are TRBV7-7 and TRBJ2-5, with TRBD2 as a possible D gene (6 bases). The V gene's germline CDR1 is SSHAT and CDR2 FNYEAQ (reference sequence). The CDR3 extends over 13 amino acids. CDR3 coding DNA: TGTGCTAGCAGCCGGGACTTACAAGAGACCCAGTACTTC. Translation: CASSRDLQETQYF.